Each of the 5 T cell receptor beta chains below was sequenced from the same sample in a study of PD-L1 blockade in urothelial cancer. Data came from immunoSEQ multiplex PCR; TCRdb stores just in-frame clones and leaves some out. The profile covers approximately 70,000 clones, with 70% to 90% appearing a single time and around 3.5% taken by the ten largest. The sample was PBMCs, taken around atezolizumab (anti-PD-L1) treatment. All receptors come from a man aged 60 to 75 with urothelial cancer.

The genes are TRBV28 and TRBJ1-5; TRBD1 might be the D (5 bases). Germline assignment: CDR1 MDHEN and CDR2 SYDVKM. The CDR3 is 16 amino acids. Deletions cut 6 bases from V and 0 bases from J, with 15 bases between. CDR3 protein: CASSRRGGYSNQPQHF. For the CDR3, the DNA is TGTGCCAGCAGCCGAAGGGGAGGGTATAGCAATCAGCCCCAGCATTTT.

CDR3 sequence: CASSQSKLGTMVHEQYF. Here the CDR3 DNA reads TGCGCCAGCAGCCAATCTAAACTCGGGACAATGGTACACGAGCAGTACTTC. The rearrangement uses TRBV4-1 and TRBJ2-7; perhaps TRBD1 as D (6 bases). Trimming removed 2 bases at V and 5 bases at J, with 22 bases between. The CDR3 totals 17 residues. Germline lookup yields CDR1 MGHRA and CDR2 YSYEKL.

The chain has TRBV4-3 and TRBJ2-7, with D possibly being TRBD1 (6 bases). CDR3 length equals 18 residues. Per the germline V gene, CDR1 is LGHNA and CDR2 is YSLEER. V was trimmed by 3 bases and J by 2 bases, leaving 23 bases between them. The CDR3: CASSQAVTGTLLPYEQYF. CDR3 sequence (DNA): TGCGCCAGCAGCCAGGCGGTCACAGGGACCCTATTACCCTACGAGCAGTACTTC.

This clone has a single count. The J gene is TRBJ2-2, the V gene TRBV4-3; 10 nucleotides line up with TRBD2. Germline CDR1 reads LGHNA; CDR2 reads YSLEER. J was trimmed by 1 base and V by 4 bases; bases with no gene match: 3. The CDR3 has 16 amino acids. This CDR3 is CASSRSSGGNTGELFF. The DNA for the CDR3 is TGCGCCAGCAGCCGGTCTAGCGGGGGGAACACCGGGGAGCTGTTTTTT.

The rearrangement links TRBV5-5 to TRBJ1-5; 7 nucleotides match TRBD1. CDR1 and CDR2 from the germline V gene are SGHKS and YYEKEE (reference sequence). This CDR3 is built from 14 residues. J lost 6 bases, V lost 0 bases, and 3 bases had no gene match. This chain's CDR3 is CASSLEQGTQPQHF. The CDR3 DNA sequence: TGTGCCAGCAGCTTGGAACAGGGGACTCAGCCCCAGCATTTT.